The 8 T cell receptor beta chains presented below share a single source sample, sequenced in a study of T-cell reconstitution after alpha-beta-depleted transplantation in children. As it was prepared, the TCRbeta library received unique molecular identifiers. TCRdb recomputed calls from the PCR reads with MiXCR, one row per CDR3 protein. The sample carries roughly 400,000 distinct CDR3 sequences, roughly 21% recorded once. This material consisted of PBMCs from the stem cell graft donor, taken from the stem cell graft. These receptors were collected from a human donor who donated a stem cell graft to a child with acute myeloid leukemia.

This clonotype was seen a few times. This CDR3 is CAPRREGGIDHEQYF. The CDR3 DNA follows: TGTGCCCCTAGGAGGGAGGGCGGGATTGACCACGAGCAGTACTTC. This chain links TRBV2 with TRBJ2-7, with TRBD2 matching 7 bases. Trimming removed 11 bases from V and 5 bases from J; junction bases left unmatched: 18. This CDR3 is 15 amino acids long. CDR1 and CDR2 from the germline V gene are SNHLY and FYNNEI.

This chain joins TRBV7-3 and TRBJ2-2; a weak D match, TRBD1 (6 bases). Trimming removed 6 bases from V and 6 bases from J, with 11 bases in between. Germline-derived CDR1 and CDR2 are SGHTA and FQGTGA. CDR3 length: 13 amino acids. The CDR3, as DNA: TGTGCCAGCAGTTTACAGGGAGCCGGGGAGCTGTTTTTT. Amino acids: CASSLQGAGELFF.

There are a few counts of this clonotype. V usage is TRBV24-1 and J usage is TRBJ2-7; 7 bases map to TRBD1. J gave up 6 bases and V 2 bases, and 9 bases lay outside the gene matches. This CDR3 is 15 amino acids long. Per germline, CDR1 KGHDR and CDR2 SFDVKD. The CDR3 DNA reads TGTGCCACCAGTGATTGGAGACAGGGAAGGCGCGAGCAGTACTTC. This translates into CATSDWRQGRREQYF.

CDR3 sequence: CASSLAGRGTEAFF. The CDR3 nucleotides are TGTGCCAGCAGCTTAGCAGGCAGAGGCACTGAAGCTTTCTTT. The chain has TRBV7-9 and TRBJ1-1; D remains unclear. Germline V gene data show CDR1 as SEHNR and CDR2 as FQNEAQ (reference sequence). The ends were cut back, 0 bases at V and 4 bases at J, with 9 bases in the middle. This CDR3 comprises 14 residues.

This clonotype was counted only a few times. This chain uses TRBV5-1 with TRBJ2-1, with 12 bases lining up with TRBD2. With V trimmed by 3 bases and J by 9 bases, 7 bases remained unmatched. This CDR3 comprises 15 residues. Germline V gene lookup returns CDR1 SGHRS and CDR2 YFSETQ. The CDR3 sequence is CASSWTSGAQSEQFF. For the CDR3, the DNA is TGCGCCAGCAGCTGGACTAGCGGGGCCCAATCTGAGCAGTTCTTC.

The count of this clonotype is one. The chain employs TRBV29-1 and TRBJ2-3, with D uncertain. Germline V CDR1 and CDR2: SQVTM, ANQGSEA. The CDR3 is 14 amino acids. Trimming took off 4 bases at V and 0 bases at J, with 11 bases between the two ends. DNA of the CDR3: TGCAGCGTTGGTGTCCTACCTAGCACAGATACGCAGTATTTT. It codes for CSVGVLPSTDTQYF.

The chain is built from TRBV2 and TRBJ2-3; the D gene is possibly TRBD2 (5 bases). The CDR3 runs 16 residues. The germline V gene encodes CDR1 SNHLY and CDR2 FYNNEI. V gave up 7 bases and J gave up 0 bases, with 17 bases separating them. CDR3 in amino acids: CASKIERFASTDTQYF. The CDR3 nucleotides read TGTGCCAGCAAGATAGAGCGGTTCGCTAGCACAGATACGCAGTATTTT.

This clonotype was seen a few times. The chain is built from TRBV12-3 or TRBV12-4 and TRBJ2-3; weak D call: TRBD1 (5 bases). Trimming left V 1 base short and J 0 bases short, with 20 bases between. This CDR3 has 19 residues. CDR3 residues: CASSLDPAFGHLSTDTQYF. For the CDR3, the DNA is TGTGCCAGCAGTTTAGACCCCGCCTTTGGACACCTTAGCACAGATACGCAGTATTTT.